This T cell receptor (beta chain) derives from a study of blood T cells in healthy people across ages. Study findings and constraints: Naive T cell percentage by flow cytometry tracked strongly with beta diversity. CMV infection status of these donors was not known.

Germline CDR1 reads LGHDT; CDR2 reads YNNKEL (reference sequence). V lost 0 bases to trimming and J lost 10 bases, with 15 bases between them. The CDR3 is 15 residues long. For this clonotype: The target antigen is unknown.

Alongside a J-beta primer mix, a sample-barcoded 5' primer served in a second PCR lasting 7 to 11 cycles. One entry per CDR3 protein, called by TCRdb with MiXCR from the 5' RACE reads. The data contain around 800,000 distinct CDR3 sequences, more than 25% of them singletons. This sample also belongs to another study, concerning T cells of mothers and their children.

This sequence joins TRBV3-1 and TRBJ1-4, with a possible D match to TRBD1 (6 bases). The clonotype comes from a boy between 10 and 17 years old in good health. Sample: blood. The chain's CDR3 is CASSQEGGGWRKLFF. The CDR3 DNA sequence: TGTGCCAGCAGCCAAGAAGGTGGGGGCTGGAGAAAACTGTTTTTT. The variable domain in full, completed from reference TRBV3-1 and TRBJ1-4, reads DTAVSQTPKYLVTQMGNDKSIKCEQNLGHDTMYWYKQDSKKFLKIMFSYNNKELIINETVPNRFSPKSPDKAHLNLHINSLELGDSAVYFCASSQEGGGWRKLFFGSGTQLSVL.